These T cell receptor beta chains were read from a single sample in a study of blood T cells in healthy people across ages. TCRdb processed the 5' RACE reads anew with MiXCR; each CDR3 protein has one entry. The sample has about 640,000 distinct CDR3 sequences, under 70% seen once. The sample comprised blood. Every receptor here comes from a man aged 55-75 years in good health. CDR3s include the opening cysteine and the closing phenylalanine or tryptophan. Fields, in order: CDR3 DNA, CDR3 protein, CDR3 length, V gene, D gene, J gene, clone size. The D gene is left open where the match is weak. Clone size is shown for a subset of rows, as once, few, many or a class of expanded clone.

CDR3nt: TGTGCCATCAGTTTACAGGATCGTGGAAACACCATATATTTT
CDR3aa: CAISLQDRGNTIYF
len: 14
v_gene: TRBV10-3
d_gene: NA
j_gene: TRBJ1-3
abundance: NA

CDR3nt: TGCGCCAGCAGCGGGGGGATAACGGATACGCAGTATTTT
CDR3aa: CASSGGITDTQYF
len: 13
v_gene: TRBV5-1
d_gene: NA
j_gene: TRBJ2-3
abundance: NA

CDR3nt: TGTGCCAGCAGTCTTGCCCGGGACAGGGGATCTGGCTACACCTTC
CDR3aa: CASSLARDRGSGYTF
len: 15
v_gene: TRBV27
d_gene: TRBD1
j_gene: TRBJ1-2
abundance: NA

CDR3nt: TGTGCCAGCAGCCCAAGACTGCAGAACACTGAAGCTTTCTTT
CDR3aa: CASSPRLQNTEAFF
len: 14
v_gene: TRBV3-1
d_gene: NA
j_gene: TRBJ1-1
abundance: NA

CDR3nt: TGCGCCAGCAGCTTGGATCCGTCCGGGGATTCACCCCTCCACTTT
CDR3aa: CASSLDPSGDSPLHF
len: 15
v_gene: TRBV5-1
d_gene: NA
j_gene: TRBJ1-6
abundance: NA

CDR3nt: TGTGCCAGCAGCCAATCGGACACCTCAACTAATGAAAAACTGTTTTTT
CDR3aa: CASSQSDTSTNEKLFF
len: 16
v_gene: TRBV4-2
d_gene: NA
j_gene: TRBJ1-4
abundance: NA

CDR3nt: TGTGCCAGCAGCCCAGGGGACTACACTTCCTACGAGCAGTACTTC
CDR3aa: CASSPGDYTSYEQYF
len: 15
v_gene: TRBV11-2
d_gene: NA
j_gene: TRBJ2-7
abundance: NA

CDR3nt: TGTGCCAGCAGCTCGGGGTTGCCCTATAATTCACCCCTCCACTTT
CDR3aa: CASSSGLPYNSPLHF
len: 15
v_gene: TRBV7-2
d_gene: NA
j_gene: TRBJ1-6
abundance: few

CDR3nt: TGCGCCAGCAGTCCTACTCCGCCAGGGCTAGGCAATGAGCAGTTCTTC
CDR3aa: CASSPTPPGLGNEQFF
len: 16
v_gene: TRBV5-1
d_gene: NA
j_gene: TRBJ2-1
abundance: few

CDR3nt: TGCAGTGCTAGAAAGACTAGCGAGCAGTACTTC
CDR3aa: CSARKTSEQYF
len: 11
v_gene: TRBV20-1
d_gene: NA
j_gene: TRBJ2-7
abundance: NA

CDR3nt: TGTGCCAGCAGCCCCCGCGGACAGAGGAACACTGAAGCTTTCTTT
CDR3aa: CASSPRGQRNTEAFF
len: 15
v_gene: TRBV9
d_gene: NA
j_gene: TRBJ1-1
abundance: NA

CDR3nt: TGCAGTGCTGTCCGGGACGGAAATTATGGCTACACCTTC
CDR3aa: CSAVRDGNYGYTF
len: 13
v_gene: TRBV20-1
d_gene: NA
j_gene: TRBJ1-2
abundance: NA

CDR3nt: TGCAGTGCTAGAGACCCCACCGGATACAATGAGCAGTTCTTC
CDR3aa: CSARDPTGYNEQFF
len: 14
v_gene: TRBV20-1
d_gene: NA
j_gene: TRBJ2-1
abundance: NA

CDR3nt: TGTGCCACCCAGGGAGCGGGGGAGGGTACAGATACGCAGTATTTT
CDR3aa: CATQGAGEGTDTQYF
len: 15
v_gene: TRBV24-1
d_gene: TRBD2
j_gene: TRBJ2-3
abundance: NA

CDR3nt: TGCAGTGCTGGGACAGCCAATCAGCCCCAGCATTTT
CDR3aa: CSAGTANQPQHF
len: 12
v_gene: TRBV20-1
d_gene: TRBD1
j_gene: TRBJ1-5
abundance: NA

CDR3nt: TGTGCCAGCAGCAAACAGGGGGTTTGGTCTTCACCCCTCCACTTT
CDR3aa: CASSKQGVWSSPLHF
len: 15
v_gene: TRBV5-6
d_gene: TRBD1
j_gene: TRBJ1-6
abundance: few

CDR3nt: TGTGCCAGCAGCTTAGGGCAGGGCATACCGAACACTGAAGCTTTCTTT
CDR3aa: CASSLGQGIPNTEAFF
len: 16
v_gene: TRBV7-9
d_gene: NA
j_gene: TRBJ1-1
abundance: NA

CDR3nt: TGCGCCAGCAGCTTGGACGGGGATGAAGTGGATGGCTACACCTTC
CDR3aa: CASSLDGDEVDGYTF
len: 15
v_gene: TRBV5-1
d_gene: NA
j_gene: TRBJ1-2
abundance: NA

CDR3nt: TGTGCCAGCAGTGGAACTAGCGGGGGGCCCTTACCCCTCACAGATACGCAGTATTTT
CDR3aa: CASSGTSGGPLPLTDTQYF
len: 19
v_gene: TRBV12-3/TRBV12-4
d_gene: TRBD2
j_gene: TRBJ2-3
abundance: NA

CDR3nt: TGTGCCAGCAGTTACCAAAGGAGCCAGCGAGGGGAGACCCAGTACTTC
CDR3aa: CASSYQRSQRGETQYF
len: 16
v_gene: TRBV6-5
d_gene: NA
j_gene: TRBJ2-5
abundance: NA

CDR3nt: TGCAGTGTTAGCCGGGACCCTCAAAGGGAGCAGTACTTC
CDR3aa: CSVSRDPQREQYF
len: 13
v_gene: TRBV20-1
d_gene: NA
j_gene: TRBJ2-7
abundance: few

CDR3nt: TGTGCCAGCAGCGTGTACAGCAACACTGAAGCTTTCTTT
CDR3aa: CASSVYSNTEAFF
len: 13
v_gene: TRBV11-3
d_gene: NA
j_gene: TRBJ1-1
abundance: few

CDR3nt: TGTGCCAGCAGTTCCGGGGTCAGGCGGCACTCTGGAAACACCATATATTTT
CDR3aa: CASSSGVRRHSGNTIYF
len: 17
v_gene: TRBV7-8
d_gene: NA
j_gene: TRBJ1-3
abundance: once

CDR3nt: TGCAGTGCTACCGGGACAGGGTACACTGAAGCTTTCTTT
CDR3aa: CSATGTGYTEAFF
len: 13
v_gene: TRBV20-1
d_gene: TRBD1
j_gene: TRBJ1-1
abundance: NA

CDR3nt: TGTGCCAGCAGACGACCGGGACAGGGGTCCTCTGGGGCCAACGTCCTGACTTTC
CDR3aa: CASRRPGQGSSGANVLTF
len: 18
v_gene: TRBV6-2/TRBV6-3
d_gene: TRBD1
j_gene: TRBJ2-6
abundance: NA

CDR3nt: TGCGCCAGCAGCTTGGATCAGGTCAGCTCCTACGAGCAGTACTTC
CDR3aa: CASSLDQVSSYEQYF
len: 15
v_gene: TRBV5-1
d_gene: NA
j_gene: TRBJ2-7
abundance: NA

CDR3nt: TGTGCCAGCAGCTCTTGGACAGGGGTTTCCAAAAACATTCAGTACTTC
CDR3aa: CASSSWTGVSKNIQYF
len: 16
v_gene: TRBV5-4
d_gene: TRBD1
j_gene: TRBJ2-4
abundance: NA

CDR3nt: TGCAGTGCCCGACCGGGACAGGGCTTCCCCCTCCACTTT
CDR3aa: CSARPGQGFPLHF
len: 13
v_gene: TRBV20-1
d_gene: TRBD1
j_gene: TRBJ1-6
abundance: NA

CDR3nt: TGTGCTAGCAGCTCTCGACAGGGATGGTACCAAGAGACCCAGTACTTC
CDR3aa: CASSSRQGWYQETQYF
len: 16
v_gene: TRBV13
d_gene: TRBD1
j_gene: TRBJ2-5
abundance: NA

CDR3nt: TGCAGTGCTCCCCGGCCTAGCGGTACAGATACGCAGTATTTT
CDR3aa: CSAPRPSGTDTQYF
len: 14
v_gene: TRBV20-1
d_gene: TRBD2
j_gene: TRBJ2-3
abundance: NA

CDR3nt: TGCGCCAGCAGCTCGACTAGCCCGAACACCGGGGAGCTGTTTTTT
CDR3aa: CASSSTSPNTGELFF
len: 15
v_gene: TRBV5-1
d_gene: TRBD2
j_gene: TRBJ2-2
abundance: NA

CDR3nt: TGCAGCGTTGAGGGCGTGGACTATGGCTACACCTTC
CDR3aa: CSVEGVDYGYTF
len: 12
v_gene: TRBV29-1
d_gene: NA
j_gene: TRBJ1-2
abundance: few

CDR3nt: TGTGCCAGCAGCTTGACTGAGAATTCACCCCTCCACTTT
CDR3aa: CASSLTENSPLHF
len: 13
v_gene: TRBV5-6
d_gene: NA
j_gene: TRBJ1-6
abundance: NA

CDR3nt: TGCGCCAGCAGCTTGGGGGCCGAAGAGACCCAGTACTTC
CDR3aa: CASSLGAEETQYF
len: 13
v_gene: TRBV5-1
d_gene: NA
j_gene: TRBJ2-5
abundance: many

CDR3nt: TGCAGTGCCTTTGCGGGACCGGGACCCGGAAAACTGTTTTTT
CDR3aa: CSAFAGPGPGKLFF
len: 14
v_gene: TRBV20-1
d_gene: NA
j_gene: TRBJ1-4
abundance: few

CDR3nt: TGCGCCAGCAGCTTGGCCGGACAGGGGAATGCAGATACGCAGTATTTT
CDR3aa: CASSLAGQGNADTQYF
len: 16
v_gene: TRBV5-1
d_gene: TRBD1
j_gene: TRBJ2-3
abundance: NA

CDR3nt: TGTGCCAGCTCACCTCAGGGGGGTTGGCACGAGCAGTACTTC
CDR3aa: CASSPQGGWHEQYF
len: 14
v_gene: TRBV27
d_gene: NA
j_gene: TRBJ2-7
abundance: NA

CDR3nt: TGTGCCATCAGTGAGTCGCTTTCTGGCTACACCTTC
CDR3aa: CAISESLSGYTF
len: 12
v_gene: TRBV10-3
d_gene: NA
j_gene: TRBJ1-2
abundance: few

CDR3nt: TGCGCCAGCAGCCCCCCGGGGGGGCTGGGGAATGAGCAGTTCTTC
CDR3aa: CASSPPGGLGNEQFF
len: 15
v_gene: TRBV5-1
d_gene: TRBD2
j_gene: TRBJ2-1
abundance: NA

CDR3nt: TGTGGCAGCAGCTTTAGGATAGACCCCTCAGAGACCCAGTACTTC
CDR3aa: CGSSFRIDPSETQYF
len: 15
v_gene: TRBV11-2
d_gene: NA
j_gene: TRBJ2-5
abundance: NA

CDR3nt: TGTGCCAGCAGTTATCCCCGGGGAGAGACCCAGTACTTC
CDR3aa: CASSYPRGETQYF
len: 13
v_gene: TRBV6-6
d_gene: NA
j_gene: TRBJ2-5
abundance: few

CDR3nt: TGCGCCAGCAGCCCGGCGGGGGCAAACAATGAGCAGTTCTTC
CDR3aa: CASSPAGANNEQFF
len: 14
v_gene: TRBV5-1
d_gene: NA
j_gene: TRBJ2-1
abundance: NA

CDR3nt: TGTGCCAGCAGCCGAAAAAGGTGGCTAGCGGGGGGACAGTACTTC
CDR3aa: CASSRKRWLAGGQYF
len: 15
v_gene: TRBV3-1
d_gene: TRBD2
j_gene: TRBJ2-4
abundance: NA

CDR3nt: TGTGCCAGCAGCTCGGACAGGGTCGGTTACGAGCAGTACTTC
CDR3aa: CASSSDRVGYEQYF
len: 14
v_gene: TRBV11-2
d_gene: TRBD1
j_gene: TRBJ2-7
abundance: NA

CDR3nt: TGTGCCAGCAGTTATCAGGGTACGGGGCACACTGAAGCTTTCTTT
CDR3aa: CASSYQGTGHTEAFF
len: 15
v_gene: TRBV6-2/TRBV6-3
d_gene: NA
j_gene: TRBJ1-1
abundance: NA

CDR3nt: TGTGCCAGCAGCGACAGGGGAAGGGGCCAAGAGACCCAGTACTTC
CDR3aa: CASSDRGRGQETQYF
len: 15
v_gene: TRBV12-3/TRBV12-4
d_gene: TRBD1
j_gene: TRBJ2-5
abundance: NA

CDR3nt: TGTGCCAGCAGCGTACAGGACTATTCGAACACCGGGGAGCTGTTTTTT
CDR3aa: CASSVQDYSNTGELFF
len: 16
v_gene: TRBV9
d_gene: NA
j_gene: TRBJ2-2
abundance: NA

CDR3nt: TGTGCCAGCAGCCCCGGGACAGGGGGCGTGAGCAGTCAGCCCCAGCATTTT
CDR3aa: CASSPGTGGVSSQPQHF
len: 17
v_gene: TRBV5-5
d_gene: TRBD1
j_gene: TRBJ1-5
abundance: NA

CDR3nt: TGTGCCAGCAGACCCGGGGCTGGAGGCACTGAAGCTTTCTTT
CDR3aa: CASRPGAGGTEAFF
len: 14
v_gene: TRBV13
d_gene: NA
j_gene: TRBJ1-1
abundance: NA

CDR3nt: TGTGCCAGCAGTTTTGGTGAGGGGAAAGGTAATTCACCCCTCCACTTT
CDR3aa: CASSFGEGKGNSPLHF
len: 16
v_gene: TRBV12-3/TRBV12-4
d_gene: NA
j_gene: TRBJ1-6
abundance: few